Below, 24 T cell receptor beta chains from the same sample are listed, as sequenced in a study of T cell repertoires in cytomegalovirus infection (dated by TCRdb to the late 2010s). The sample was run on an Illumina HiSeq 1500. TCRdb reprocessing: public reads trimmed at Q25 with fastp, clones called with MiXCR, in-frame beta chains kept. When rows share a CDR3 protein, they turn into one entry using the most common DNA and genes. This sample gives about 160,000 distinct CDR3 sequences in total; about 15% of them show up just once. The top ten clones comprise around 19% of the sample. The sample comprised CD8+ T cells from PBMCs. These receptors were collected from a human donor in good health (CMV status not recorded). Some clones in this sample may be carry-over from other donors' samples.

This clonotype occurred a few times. This CDR3 is CASSREAGTGEAFF. The CDR3 DNA reads TGCGCCAGCAGCCGGGAGGCAGGGACGGGTGAAGCTTTCTTT. The chain joins TRBV4-1 to TRBJ1-1; possibly TRBD1 for D (5 bases). This CDR3 region has 14 residues. Germline CDR1 reads MGHRA; CDR2 reads YSYEKL. V was cut by 4 bases and J by 7 bases, with 16 bases left in between.

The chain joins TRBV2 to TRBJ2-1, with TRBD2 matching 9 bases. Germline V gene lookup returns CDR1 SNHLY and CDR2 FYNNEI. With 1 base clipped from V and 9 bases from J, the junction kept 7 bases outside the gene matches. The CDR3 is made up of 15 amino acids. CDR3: CASSEGGGRAVEQFF. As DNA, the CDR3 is TGTGCCAGCAGTGAAGGGGGCGGGAGGGCCGTTGAGCAGTTCTTC.

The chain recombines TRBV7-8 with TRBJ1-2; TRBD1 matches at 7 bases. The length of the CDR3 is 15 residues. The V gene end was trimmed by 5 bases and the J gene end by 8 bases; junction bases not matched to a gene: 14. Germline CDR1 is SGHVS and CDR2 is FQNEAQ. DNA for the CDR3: TGTGCCAGCAGCCCACGGGGAGGGGGCGCGGGAGGCTACACCTTC. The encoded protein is CASSPRGGGAGGYTF.

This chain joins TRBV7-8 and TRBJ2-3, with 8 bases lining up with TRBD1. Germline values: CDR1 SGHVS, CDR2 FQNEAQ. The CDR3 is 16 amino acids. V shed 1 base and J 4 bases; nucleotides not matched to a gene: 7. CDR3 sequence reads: CASSLVRTGNADTQYF. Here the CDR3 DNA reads TGTGCCAGCAGCTTAGTTAGGACAGGGAACGCAGATACGCAGTATTTT.

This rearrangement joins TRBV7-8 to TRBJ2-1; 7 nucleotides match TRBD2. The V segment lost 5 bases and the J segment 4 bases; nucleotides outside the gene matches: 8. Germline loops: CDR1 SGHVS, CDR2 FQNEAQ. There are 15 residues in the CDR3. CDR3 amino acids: CASSLNGGTYNEQFF. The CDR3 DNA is TGTGCCAGCAGCCTTAACGGGGGGACTTACAATGAGCAGTTCTTC.

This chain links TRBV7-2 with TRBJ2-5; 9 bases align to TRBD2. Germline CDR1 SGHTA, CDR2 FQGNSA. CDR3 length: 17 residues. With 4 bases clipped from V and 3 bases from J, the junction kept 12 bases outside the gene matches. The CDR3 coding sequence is TGTGCCAGCAGCTCAACCGGGACTAGCTGGGAAGAAGAGACCCAGTACTTC. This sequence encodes CASSSTGTSWEEETQYF.

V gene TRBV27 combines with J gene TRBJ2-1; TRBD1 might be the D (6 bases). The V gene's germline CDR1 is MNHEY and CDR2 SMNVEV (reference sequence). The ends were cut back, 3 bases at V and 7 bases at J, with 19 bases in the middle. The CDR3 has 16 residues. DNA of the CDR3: TGTGCCAGCAGTTTGGACCCACAGGGCTTGATAAATGAGCAGTTCTTC. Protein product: CASSLDPQGLINEQFF.

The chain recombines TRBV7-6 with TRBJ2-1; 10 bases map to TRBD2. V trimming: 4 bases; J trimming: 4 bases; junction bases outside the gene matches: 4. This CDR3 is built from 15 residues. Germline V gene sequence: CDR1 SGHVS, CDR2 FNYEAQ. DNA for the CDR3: TGTGCCAGCAGCTCGCGACTAGCGGGTTACAATGAGCAGTTCTTC. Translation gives CASSSRLAGYNEQFF.

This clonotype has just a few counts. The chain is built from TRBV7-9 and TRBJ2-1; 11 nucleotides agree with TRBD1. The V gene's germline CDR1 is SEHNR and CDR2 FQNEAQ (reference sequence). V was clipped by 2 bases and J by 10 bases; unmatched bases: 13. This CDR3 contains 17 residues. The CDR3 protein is CASSLFTGTGGLWEQFF. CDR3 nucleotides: TGTGCCAGCAGCTTATTTACCGGGACAGGGGGTCTCTGGGAGCAGTTCTTC.

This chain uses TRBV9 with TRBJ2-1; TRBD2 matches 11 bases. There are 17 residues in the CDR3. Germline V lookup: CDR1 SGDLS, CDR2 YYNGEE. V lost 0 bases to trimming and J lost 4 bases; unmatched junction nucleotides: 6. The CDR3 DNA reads TGTGCCAGCAGCGTAGACGTAGCGGGGGGGAGATACAATGAGCAGTTCTTC. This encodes CASSVDVAGGRYNEQFF.

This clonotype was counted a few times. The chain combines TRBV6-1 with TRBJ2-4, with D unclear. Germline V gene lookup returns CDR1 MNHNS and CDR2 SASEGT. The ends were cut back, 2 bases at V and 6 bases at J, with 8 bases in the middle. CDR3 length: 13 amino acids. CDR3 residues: CASSELGINIQYF. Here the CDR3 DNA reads TGTGCCAGCAGTGAACTGGGAATAAACATTCAGTACTTC.

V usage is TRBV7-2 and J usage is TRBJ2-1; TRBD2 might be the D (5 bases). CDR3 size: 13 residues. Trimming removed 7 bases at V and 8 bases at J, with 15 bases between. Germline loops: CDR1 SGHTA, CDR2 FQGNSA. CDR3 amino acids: CASTLYPADEQFF. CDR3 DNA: TGTGCCAGCACCCTTTACCCAGCGGATGAGCAGTTCTTC.

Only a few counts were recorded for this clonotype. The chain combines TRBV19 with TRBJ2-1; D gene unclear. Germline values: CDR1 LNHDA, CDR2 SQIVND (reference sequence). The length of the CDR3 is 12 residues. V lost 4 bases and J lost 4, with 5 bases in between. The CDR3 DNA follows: TGTGCCAGTAGTACAAATTACAATGAGCAGTTCTTC. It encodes CASSTNYNEQFF.

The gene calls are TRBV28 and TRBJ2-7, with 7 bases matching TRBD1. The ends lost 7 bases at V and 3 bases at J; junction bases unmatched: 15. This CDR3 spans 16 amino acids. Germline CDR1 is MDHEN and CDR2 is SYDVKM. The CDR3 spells CASTGDSRGPYYEQYF. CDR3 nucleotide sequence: TGTGCCAGCACCGGGGACAGTAGAGGACCCTACTACGAGCAGTACTTC.

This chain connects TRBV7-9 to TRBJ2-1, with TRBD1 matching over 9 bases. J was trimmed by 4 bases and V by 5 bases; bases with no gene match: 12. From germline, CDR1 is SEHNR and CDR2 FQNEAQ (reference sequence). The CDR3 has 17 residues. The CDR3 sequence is CASSPTREQGAYNEQFF. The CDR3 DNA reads TGTGCCAGCAGCCCCACGAGGGAACAGGGGGCATACAATGAGCAGTTCTTC.

This chain's CDR3 is CASSLKGLYTEAFF. The CDR3 DNA follows: TGTGCCAGCAGTTTGAAGGGGTTGTACACTGAAGCTTTCTTT. The rearrangement uses TRBV6-2 or TRBV6-3 and TRBJ1-1; possible D gene TRBD1, 5 bases. Germline values: CDR1 MNHEY, CDR2 SVGEGT. The V end lost 4 bases, the J end lost 3 bases, and 12 bases lay between the germline ends. This CDR3 has 14 amino acids.

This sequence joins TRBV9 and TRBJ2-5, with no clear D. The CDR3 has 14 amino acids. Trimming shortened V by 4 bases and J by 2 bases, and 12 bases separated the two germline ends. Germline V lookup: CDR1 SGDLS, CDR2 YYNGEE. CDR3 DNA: TGTGCCAGCAGCCCCTCTAGGGTACAAGAGACCCAGTACTTC. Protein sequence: CASSPSRVQETQYF.

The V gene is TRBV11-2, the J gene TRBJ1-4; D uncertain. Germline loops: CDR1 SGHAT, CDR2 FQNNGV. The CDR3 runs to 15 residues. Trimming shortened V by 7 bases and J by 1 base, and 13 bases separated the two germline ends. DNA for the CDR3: TGTGCCAGCATCTCGGACGGCGAAACTAATGAAAAACTGTTTTTT. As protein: CASISDGETNEKLFF.

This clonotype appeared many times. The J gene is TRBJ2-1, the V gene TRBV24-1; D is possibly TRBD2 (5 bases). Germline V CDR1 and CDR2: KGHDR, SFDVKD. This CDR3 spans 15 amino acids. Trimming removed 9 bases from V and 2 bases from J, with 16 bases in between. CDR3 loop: CATSQRDAPYNEQFF. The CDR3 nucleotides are TGTGCCACCTCTCAGAGGGATGCGCCCTACAATGAGCAGTTCTTC.

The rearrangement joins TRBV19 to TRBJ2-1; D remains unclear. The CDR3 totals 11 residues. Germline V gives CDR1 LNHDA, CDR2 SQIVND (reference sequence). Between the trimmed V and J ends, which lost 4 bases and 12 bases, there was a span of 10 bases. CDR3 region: CASSNNGVQFF. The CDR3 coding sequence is TGTGCCAGTAGTAATAATGGGGTGCAGTTCTTC.

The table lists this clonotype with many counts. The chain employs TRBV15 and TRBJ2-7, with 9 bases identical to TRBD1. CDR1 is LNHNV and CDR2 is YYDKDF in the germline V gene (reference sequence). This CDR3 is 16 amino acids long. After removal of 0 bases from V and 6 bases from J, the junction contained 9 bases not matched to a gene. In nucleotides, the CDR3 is TGTGCCACCAGCAGAGACACCGGGACAGGGTCTGTCGAGCAGTACTTC. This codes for CATSRDTGTGSVEQYF.

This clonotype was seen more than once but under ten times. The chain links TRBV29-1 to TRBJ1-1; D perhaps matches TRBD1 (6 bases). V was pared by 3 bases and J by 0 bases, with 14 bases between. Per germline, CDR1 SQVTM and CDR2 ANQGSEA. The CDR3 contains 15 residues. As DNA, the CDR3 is TGCAGCGTTGACCGGGAAGGGACATTGAACACTGAAGCTTTCTTT. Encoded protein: CSVDREGTLNTEAFF.

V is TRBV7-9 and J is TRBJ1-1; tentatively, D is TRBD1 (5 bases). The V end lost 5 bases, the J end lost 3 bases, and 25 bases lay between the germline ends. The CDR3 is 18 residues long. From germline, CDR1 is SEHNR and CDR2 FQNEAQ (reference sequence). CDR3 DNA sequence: TGTGCCAGCAGCCCCCGAAACCCTGTTGGGGGTAAAGACACTGAAGCTTTCTTT. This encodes CASSPRNPVGGKDTEAFF.

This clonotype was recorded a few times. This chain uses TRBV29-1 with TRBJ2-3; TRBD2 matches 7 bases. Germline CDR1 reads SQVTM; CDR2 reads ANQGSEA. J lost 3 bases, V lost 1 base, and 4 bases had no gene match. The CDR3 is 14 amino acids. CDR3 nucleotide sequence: TGCAGCGTTGAAGGGCTAGCGGAGACAGATACGCAGTATTTT. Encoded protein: CSVEGLAETDTQYF.